These T cell receptor beta chains were read from a single sample in a study of blood T cell repertoires in COVID-19. The assay was immunoSEQ multiplex PCR, and TCRdb's table has in-frame clones only and misses some. The repertoire holds 48,000 or so clones, with about 83% as singletons. What was sequenced was peripheral blood. The receptors were sampled from a woman aged 60-70 years with acute or convalescent COVID-19. Both conserved end residues are part of each CDR3. The D gene is left open where the match is weak. Size values are once, few and many counts, or a class for expanded clones, and some rows have none.

V gene	clone size	D gene	J gene	CDR3 protein	CDR3 DNA
TRBV5-8	-	-	TRBJ2-5	CASSFAGQQETQYF	TGTGCCAGCAGCTTCGCGGGACAGCAAGAGACCCAGTACTTC
TRBV5-5	-	TRBD1	TRBJ2-1	CASSFQTRQGLDGEQFF	TGTGCCAGCAGCTTTCAAACCCGACAGGGGTTGGATGGTGAGCAGTTCTTC
TRBV7-6	-	-	TRBJ1-3	CASSNYRDSSGNTIYF	TGTGCCAGCAGCAACTACAGGGATAGCTCTGGAAACACCATATATTTT
TRBV6-5	-	-	TRBJ2-7	CASSGQGRGPYEQYF	TGTGCCAGCAGCGGCCAAGGAAGGGGCCCCTACGAGCAGTACTTC
TRBV7-2	-	-	TRBJ1-5	CASSLDVGRNQPQHF	TGTGCCAGCAGCTTAGATGTTGGCCGCAATCAGCCCCAGCATTTT
TRBV25-1	-	-	TRBJ1-2	CASSPIVEEVHGYTF	TGTGCCAGCAGCCCCATAGTGGAAGAGGTTCATGGCTACACCTTC
TRBV29-1	-	-	TRBJ1-1	CSVSRDLNTEAFF	TGCAGCGTTTCCCGGGATTTGAACACTGAAGCTTTCTTT
TRBV3-1/TRBV3-2	-	TRBD1	TRBJ1-3	CASSLGQGQNTIYF	TGTGCCAGCAGCCTTGGACAGGGGCAAAACACCATATATTTT
TRBV5-8	-	TRBD2	TRBJ2-5	CASSLRGLAGETQYF	TGTGCCAGCAGCCTGAGGGGACTAGCGGGAGAGACCCAGTACTTC
TRBV24-1	-	-	TRBJ1-3	CATSDFGAGNTIYF	TGTGCCACCAGTGATTTCGGGGCTGGAAACACCATATATTTT
TRBV19	-	TRBD1	TRBJ1-5	CASSIRKGQGAQPQHF	TGTGCCAGTAGTATCCGAAAGGGACAGGGGGCGCAGCCCCAGCATTTT
TRBV12-3/TRBV12-4	-	TRBD1	TRBJ2-4	CASRVDRVHIQYF	TGTGCCAGCAGGGTTGACAGGGTACACATTCAGTACTTC
TRBV25-1	once	-	TRBJ2-1	CASSESVYNEQFF	TGTGCCAGCAGTGAATCGGTCTACAATGAGCAGTTCTTC
TRBV19	-	TRBD1	TRBJ1-2	CASSEQGGLAGYTF	TGTGCCAGTAGCGAGCAGGGGGGTCTAGCTGGCTACACCTTC
TRBV4-1	few	-	TRBJ1-5	CASSPEEGRQPQHF	TGCGCCAGCAGCCCCGAGGAGGGGAGACAGCCCCAGCATTTT
TRBV3-1/TRBV3-2	-	TRBD2	TRBJ2-5	CASSLGLAGGEETQYF	TGTGCCAGCAGCTTAGGACTAGCGGGGGGGGAAGAGACCCAGTACTTC
TRBV11-1	-	TRBD2	TRBJ2-1	CASSSGLADDNEQFF	TGTGCCAGCAGCTCTGGACTAGCAGACGACAATGAGCAGTTCTTC
TRBV5-5	-	TRBD2	TRBJ2-2	CASSPLAPNTGELFF	TGTGCCAGCAGCCCACTAGCGCCAAACACCGGGGAGCTGTTTTTT
TRBV5-1	few	-	TRBJ2-7	CASSWDFQSSYEQYF	TGCGCCAGCAGCTGGGACTTCCAGAGCTCCTACGAGCAGTACTTC
TRBV19	-	-	TRBJ2-1	CASKRLVGYNEQFF	TGTGCCAGTAAACGGCTAGTTGGCTACAATGAGCAGTTCTTC
TRBV6-2/TRBV6-3	-	TRBD2	TRBJ2-1	CASSFSPTSGIYNEQFF	TGTGCCAGCAGTTTTTCCCCCACTAGCGGGATCTACAATGAGCAGTTCTTC
TRBV7-2	once	TRBD1	TRBJ1-2	CASSPGTGGVDGYTF	TGTGCCAGCAGCCCGGGGACAGGGGGCGTCGATGGCTACACCTTC
TRBV19	-	TRBD1	TRBJ1-5	CASSVSLTGGGSNQPQHF	TGTGCCAGTAGTGTATCCTTAACAGGGGGTGGAAGCAATCAGCCCCAGCATTTT
TRBV5-1	-	TRBD1	TRBJ1-2	CASAPLFGTADGYTF	TGCGCCAGCGCGCCGCTTTTCGGGACAGCTGATGGCTACACCTTC
TRBV19	once	TRBD1	TRBJ1-2	CASVDRVYGYTF	TGTGCCTCCGTTGACAGGGTCTATGGCTACACCTTC
TRBV5-6	few	TRBD1	TRBJ2-5	CASSFVSRTGWEETQYF	TGTGCCAGCAGCTTTGTCTCCCGGACAGGGTGGGAAGAGACCCAGTACTTC
TRBV15	once	-	TRBJ1-1	CATSAWTDTEAFF	TGTGCCACCAGCGCATGGACAGACACTGAAGCTTTCTTT
TRBV29-1	-	-	TRBJ2-3	CSVDPVGQGAGIYF	-
TRBV2	-	TRBD1	TRBJ2-7	CASSETGQGQAVQYF	TGTGCCAGCAGTGAAACCGGACAGGGGCAGGCTGTGCAGTACTTC
TRBV7-9	-	-	TRBJ1-2	CASSLGERYGYTF	TGTGCCAGCAGCTTAGGGGAGCGGTATGGCTACACCTTC
TRBV5-6	-	-	TRBJ2-3	CASSSFGTDTQYF	TGTGCCAGCAGCTCCTTTGGCACAGATACGCAGTATTTT
TRBV12-3/TRBV12-4	once	-	TRBJ2-3	CASRPGVDTQYF	TGTGCCAGCAGACCAGGGGTAGATACGCAGTATTTT
TRBV5-8	-	TRBD1	TRBJ2-7	CASRSRRGHYEQYF	TGTGCCAGCAGGTCGCGAAGGGGGCACTACGAGCAGTACTTC
TRBV19	-	-	TRBJ1-2	CASSMQGNYGYTF	TGTGCCAGTAGTATGCAGGGGAACTATGGCTACACCTTC
TRBV13	-	TRBD2	TRBJ2-7	CASGVLAGNSYEQYF	TGTGCCAGCGGTGTACTAGCGGGGAATTCCTACGAGCAGTACTTC
TRBV6-5	-	-	TRBJ1-1	CASSLQGTEAFF	TGTGCCAGCAGTTTGCAGGGCACTGAAGCTTTCTTT
TRBV18	-	TRBD1	TRBJ2-1	CASFRDSSNEQFF	TGTGCCAGCTTCAGGGACAGTTCAAATGAGCAGTTCTTC
TRBV19	-	TRBD1	TRBJ1-4	CASSRGTGANEKLFF	TGTGCCAGTAGTAGAGGGACAGGGGCAAATGAAAAACTGTTTTTT
TRBV7-9	once	TRBD1	TRBJ1-5	CASSLGTGGGQPQHF	TGTGCCAGCAGCTTAGGTACAGGGGGCGGGCAGCCCCAGCATTTT
TRBV5-1	-	-	TRBJ1-4	CASSLSGNSATNEKLFF	TGCGCCAGCAGCTTGTCAGGGAATTCAGCAACTAATGAAAAACTGTTTTTT
TRBV2	-	TRBD2	TRBJ2-1	CASNRGGLSEQFF	TGTGCCAGCAATCGGGGGGGGTTAAGTGAGCAGTTCTTC
TRBV29-1	once	TRBD1	TRBJ1-2	CSVEDPQTGSYGYTF	TGCAGCGTTGAAGATCCCCAGACAGGGAGCTATGGCTACACCTTC
TRBV6-6	-	-	TRBJ2-3	CASSYLGWDTQYF	TGTGCCAGCAGTTACCTGGGCTGGGATACGCAGTATTTT
TRBV29-1	-	TRBD2	TRBJ2-7	CSVDRSGRSEQYF	TGCAGCGTTGACCGGAGCGGGAGGAGCGAGCAGTACTTC
TRBV7-2	-	TRBD2	TRBJ2-3	CASSLGLGGVNTQYF	TGTGCCAGCAGCTTAGGATTGGGGGGGGTAAATACGCAGTATTTT
TRBV4-2	-	-	TRBJ2-2	CASSQGDGSLATSTGYTGELFF	TGTGCCAGCAGCCAAGGGGACGGATCCCTAGCGACTTCTACGGGCTACACCGGGGAGCTGTTTTTT
TRBV5-1	once	TRBD1	TRBJ2-4	CASSLDRGAAKNIQYF	TGCGCCAGCAGCTTGGACAGGGGAGCGGCCAAAAACATTCAGTACTTC
TRBV29-1	once	-	TRBJ1-2	CSVETSGGYTF	TGCAGCGTTGAAACGTCAGGGGGCTACACCTTC
TRBV30	-	-	TRBJ1-2	CAWSVQAPEGYTF	TGTGCCTGGAGTGTACAGGCTCCCGAGGGCTACACCTTC